A single sample is the source of the 28 T cell receptor beta chains below, sequenced in a study of blood T cell dynamics during melanoma immunotherapy. Repertoires were generated with immunoSEQ multiplex PCR, while TCRdb's copy carries only in-frame clones and drops some. Of about 6,000 clones listed, just under 80% are singletons. Time point here: week 3, after first cycle of checkpoint inhibitor. The material sequenced was blood, taken from a patient treated with checkpoint blockade. Receptors were obtained from a human donor with melanoma.

The chain recombines TRBV11-3 with TRBJ2-3; D is ambiguous. CDR3 length: 14 residues. Trimming removed 0 bases at V and 3 bases at J, with 7 bases between. The V gene's germline CDR1 is SGHNT and CDR2 YENEEA. CDR3 sequence reads: CASSLDTGTDTQYF. The CDR3 DNA follows: TGTGCCAGCAGCTTAGATACCGGAACAGATACGCAGTATTTT. Combining the CDR3 with reference TRBV11-3 and TRBJ2-3 gives the whole variable domain EAGVVQSPRYKIIEKKQPVAFWCNPISGHNTLYWYLQNLGQGPELLIRYENEEAVDDSQLPKDRFSAERLKGVDSTLKIQPAELGDSAVYLCASSLDTGTDTQYFGPGTRLTVL.

The chain couples TRBV11-2 to TRBJ1-1, with TRBD1 identical over 7 bases. The CDR3 spans 16 residues. CDR1 and CDR2 from the germline V gene are SGHAT and FQNNGV. Trimming removed 4 bases from V and 2 bases from J; junction bases left unmatched: 10. CDR3 in DNA: TGTGCCAGCAGCTCGGGGACAGCACTATTAAACACTGAAGCTTTCTTT. It translates to CASSSGTALLNTEAFF.

This chain joins TRBV19 and TRBJ1-2; 8 bases align to TRBD1. From germline, CDR1 is LNHDA and CDR2 SQIVND (reference sequence). V trimming: 5 bases; J trimming: 4 bases; junction bases outside the gene matches: 3. The CDR3 is made up of 13 amino acids. The CDR3 region has the DNA TGTGCCAGTAGTCCAGGGGGCAGCTATGGCTACACCTTC. Amino acids: CASSPGGSYGYTF.

CDR3 in amino acids: CASSPHSGGNQPQHF. The CDR3 coding sequence is TGTGCCAGCAGTCCTCACTCAGGGGGTAACCAGCCCCAGCATTTT. The chain uses TRBV2 and TRBJ1-5; 7 nucleotides align to TRBD1. V lost 5 bases and J lost 7; bases outside the gene matches: 11. This CDR3 has 15 residues. Germline CDR1 SNHLY, CDR2 FYNNEI.

The chain links TRBV7-9 to TRBJ1-2; D is unresolved. CDR1 and CDR2 (germline): SEHNR, FQNEAQ (reference sequence). The V and J ends lost 5 bases and 4 bases respectively, with 8 bases between them. CDR3 length equals 12 residues. CDR3 nucleotide sequence: TGTGCCAGCAGCGCGCGGGGCTATGGCTACACCTTC. Translated, it gives CASSARGYGYTF.

A word on this clone: An end of the junction does not agree with germline; a read error may underlie this. The chain is built from TRBV7-3 and TRBJ1-3, with D perhaps TRBD1 (5 bases). The germline V gene encodes CDR1 SGHTA and CDR2 FQGTGA. This CDR3 contains 15 residues. CDR3 sequence reads: CASSQDGTYGNTIYF. Written as DNA, the CDR3 is TGCGCCAGCAGCCAAGATGGGACCTATGGAAACACCATATATTTT.

This chain joins TRBV6-5 and TRBJ2-1; 9 bases agree with TRBD2. Trimming cost V 0 bases and J 7 bases; bases outside gene matches: 4. Germline V gene lookup returns CDR1 MNHEY and CDR2 SVGAGI. This CDR3 has 15 residues. In DNA, the CDR3 is TGTGCCAGCAGTTACTCTGGCGGGGGGGCGAATGAGCAGTTCTTC. Translated, it gives CASSYSGGGANEQFF.

The chain employs TRBV2 and TRBJ2-7, with 10 bases identical to TRBD2. From germline, CDR1 is SNHLY and CDR2 FYNNEI. V lost 7 bases, J lost 0 bases, and 0 bases stayed unmatched. CDR3 size: 13 residues. This CDR3 reads CASKREGSYEQYF. The CDR3 DNA reads as TGTGCCAGCAAGCGGGAGGGCTCCTACGAGCAGTACTTC.

This chain joins TRBV18 and TRBJ1-1, with D uncertain. From germline, CDR1 is KGHSH and CDR2 LQKENI. This CDR3 contains 15 residues. The V gene lost 2 bases and the J gene lost 4 bases, with 14 bases spanning the gap. CDR3 protein: CASSPRRVEVTEAFF. The CDR3 bases are TGTGCCAGCTCACCAAGGAGGGTTGAGGTCACTGAAGCTTTCTTT. The variable domain in full, completed from reference TRBV18 and TRBJ1-1, reads NAGVMQNPRHLVRRRGQEARLRCSPMKGHSHVYWYRQLPEEGLKFMVYLQKENIIDESGMPKERFSAEFPKEGPSILRIQQVVRGDSAAYFCASSPRRVEVTEAFFGQGTRLTVV.

The J gene is TRBJ1-5, the V gene TRBV23-1, with TRBD1 matching 11 bases. TRBV23-1 is treated as an ORF (open reading frame) with a function not yet certain. Trimming at V came to 3 bases and at J to 11 bases, leaving 15 bases not matched to a gene. This CDR3 has 17 residues. DNA for the CDR3: TGCGCCAGCAGTCAGGGGACAGGGGGTTTAAGGCAATCAGCCCAGCATTTT. It encodes CASSQGTGGLRQSAQHF.

The sample holds one count of this clone. This chain joins TRBV18 and TRBJ2-1; TRBD1 agrees at 7 bases. This CDR3 comprises 13 residues. CDR1 is KGHSH and CDR2 is LQKENI in the germline V gene. J gave up 8 bases and V 4 bases, and 5 bases lay outside the gene matches. CDR3 in amino acids: CASSLAQGDEQFF. Here the CDR3 DNA reads TGTGCCAGCTCACTGGCCCAGGGGGATGAGCAGTTCTTC.

V is TRBV6-5 and J is TRBJ1-2; TRBD1 matches 7 bases. CDR3 length: 13 residues. Looked up from germline, CDR1 is MNHEY and CDR2 is SVGAGI. V was clipped by 6 bases and J by 3 bases; unmatched bases: 4. DNA for the CDR3: TGTGCCAGCAGCCAAGGGGGCTACTATGGCTACACCTTC. Translated, it gives CASSQGGYYGYTF.

V and J are TRBV5-6 and TRBJ2-1; D is unresolved. The V gene's germline CDR1 is SGHDT and CDR2 YYEEEE. This CDR3 is built from 15 residues. With 0 bases removed from V and 0 bases from J, the gap between germline ends came to 7 bases. The CDR3 region has the DNA TGTGCCAGCAGCTTGGATAGGTTCTCCTACAATGAGCAGTTCTTC. Its protein is CASSLDRFSYNEQFF.

The V call is TRBV11-2, the J call TRBJ1-1; D gene uncertain. V lost 1 base, J lost 1 base, and 10 bases lay in between. In germline, CDR1 is SGHAT, CDR2 FQNNGV. CDR3 size: 15 residues. The DNA for the CDR3 is TGTGCCAGCAGCTTAGCGCTGGCCGGGAACACTGAAGCTTTCTTT. Its protein product is CASSLALAGNTEAFF.

CDR3 sequence: CASSLGSTGARQFF. Written as DNA, the CDR3 is TGTGCCAGCAGCTTAGGCTCTACAGGGGCTCGGCAGTTCTTC. V is TRBV7-6 and J is TRBJ2-1; 7 bases align to TRBD1. Looked up from germline, CDR1 is SGHVS and CDR2 is FNYEAQ. The CDR3 totals 14 residues. Trimming at V came to 1 base and at J to 12 bases, leaving 9 bases not matched to a gene.

The chain recombines TRBV4-1 with TRBJ1-1, with D perhaps matching TRBD1 (6 bases). V was shortened by 3 bases and J by 0 bases, with 11 bases between the two germline ends. From germline, CDR1 is MGHRA and CDR2 YSYEKL. The CDR3 spans 15 residues. In DNA, the CDR3 is TGCGCCAGCAGCCAGTCAAGGGGGATGAACACTGAAGCTTTCTTT. Encoded protein: CASSQSRGMNTEAFF.

This rearrangement joins TRBV4-1 to TRBJ1-3; tentative D call: TRBD1 (6 bases). In germline, CDR1 is MGHRA, CDR2 YSYEKL. CDR3 length equals 17 residues. Trimming took 0 bases from V and 0 from J, leaving 12 bases between them. The CDR3 region is CASSQEPGQFSGNTIYF. For the CDR3, the DNA is TGCGCCAGCAGCCAAGAGCCCGGACAGTTCTCTGGAAACACCATATATTTT.

This clone was seen once. The V gene is TRBV7-9, the J gene TRBJ2-7; TRBD2 agrees at 10 bases. V trimming: 5 bases; J trimming: 2 bases; junction bases outside the gene matches: 3. The CDR3 has 14 amino acids. Per germline, CDR1 SEHNR and CDR2 FQNEAQ (reference sequence). CDR3 in DNA: TGTGCCAGCAGCCTAAGCGGGGGGGCCTACGAGCAGTACTTC. This sequence encodes CASSLSGGAYEQYF.

This chain uses TRBV5-1 with TRBJ1-1; D remains unclear. The V end was cut by 3 bases, the J end by 0 bases, with 9 bases between. The CDR3 loop spans 14 amino acids. Per germline, CDR1 SGHRS and CDR2 YFSETQ. CDR3 sequence reads: CASSSSALNTEAFF. CDR3 DNA: TGCGCCAGCAGCTCCTCCGCGTTGAACACTGAAGCTTTCTTT.

This clone came up a few times. This chain joins TRBV7-6 and TRBJ1-3; 9 nucleotides line up with TRBD1. Germline CDR1 reads SGHVS; CDR2 reads FNYEAQ. After removal of 6 bases from V and 3 bases from J, the junction contained 12 bases not matched to a gene. The length of the CDR3 is 17 residues. CDR3: CASRGQGTTVGGNTIYF. The DNA of the CDR3 is TGTGCCAGCAGAGGACAGGGGACAACAGTAGGTGGAAACACCATATATTTT.

The V gene is TRBV7-2, the J gene TRBJ1-2; D unclear. CDR3 length: 15 amino acids. Trimming stripped 5 bases from V and 3 bases from J, with 16 bases between. From germline, CDR1 is SGHTA and CDR2 FQGNSA. The DNA for the CDR3 is TGTGCCAGCAGCCAAGATCGCCAGTTATACTATGGCTACACCTTC. Residues: CASSQDRQLYYGYTF.

V and J are TRBV6-1 and TRBJ1-5; 7 bases fit TRBD1. The CDR3 runs to 12 residues. The V gene's germline CDR1 is MNHNS and CDR2 SASEGT. J gave up 5 bases and V 6 bases, and 1 base lay outside the gene matches. The CDR3 spells CASRDRHQPQHF. CDR3 in DNA: TGTGCCAGCAGGGACAGGCATCAGCCCCAGCATTTT.

The table lists this clone with a few counts. This chain uses TRBV18 with TRBJ2-7; the D gene could be TRBD1 or TRBD2 (5 bases each). Germline V lookup: CDR1 KGHSH, CDR2 LQKENI. The germline V and J ends were trimmed by 6 bases and 6 bases, with 21 bases remaining between them. This CDR3 contains 15 residues. This CDR3 reads CASSPGTAGSGEQYF. In nucleotides, the CDR3 is TGTGCCAGCTCCCCCGGGACCGCGGGTTCGGGCGAGCAGTACTTC.

A word on this clone: The junction does not match germline at one end; this may be a read error. This chain links TRBV19 with TRBJ1-2, with a weak D call TRBD1 (5 bases). Germline-derived CDR1 and CDR2 are LNHDA and SQIVND (reference sequence). This CDR3 region has 14 residues. DNA of the CDR3: TGTGCCAGTAGTATTGGGGCAGCTTCCTATAGCTACACCTTC. Translating it yields CASSIGAASYSYTF.

The rearrangement uses TRBV11-2 and TRBJ2-5, with TRBD2 identical over 10 bases. The V segment lost 6 bases and the J segment 5 bases; nucleotides outside the gene matches: 12. CDR3 size: 16 residues. CDR1 is SGHAT and CDR2 is FQNNGV in the germline V gene. The CDR3 DNA follows: TGTGCCAGCAGACGTAGCGGGGGGACCTCTGTTGAGACCCAGTACTTC. This translates into CASRRSGGTSVETQYF.

With regard to this clone: A read error may produce the germline difference seen at one junction end. The V and J genes are TRBV5-1 and TRBJ2-4; D uncertain. This CDR3 is built from 11 residues. Looked up from germline, CDR1 is SGHRS and CDR2 is YFSETQ. The CDR3 sequence is CASRLENIQYF. The CDR3 DNA is TGCGCCAGCAGGTTGGAAAACATTCAGTACTTC.

This clone is categorized as large (0.1 to 1%). This chain joins TRBV7-9 and TRBJ1-3, with D tentatively TRBD1 (6 bases). The CDR3 has 15 residues. V was pared by 5 bases and J by 2 bases, with 13 bases between. Germline-derived CDR1 and CDR2 are SEHNR and FQNEAQ (reference sequence). The CDR3 DNA is TGTGCCAGCAGCACCCACAGGGCGGCTGGAAACACCATATATTTT. It translates to CASSTHRAAGNTIYF.

The genes are TRBV5-4 and TRBJ2-2, with 7 bases identical to TRBD1. This CDR3 is built from 14 residues. The junction had 4 bases not matched to a gene; V was cut back by 3 bases and J by 5 bases. Germline loops: CDR1 SGHNT, CDR2 YYREEE (reference sequence). The CDR3 nucleotides are TGTGCCAGCAGCTGGGACAGCAGAACCGGGGAGCTGTTTTTT. This gives the protein CASSWDSRTGELFF.